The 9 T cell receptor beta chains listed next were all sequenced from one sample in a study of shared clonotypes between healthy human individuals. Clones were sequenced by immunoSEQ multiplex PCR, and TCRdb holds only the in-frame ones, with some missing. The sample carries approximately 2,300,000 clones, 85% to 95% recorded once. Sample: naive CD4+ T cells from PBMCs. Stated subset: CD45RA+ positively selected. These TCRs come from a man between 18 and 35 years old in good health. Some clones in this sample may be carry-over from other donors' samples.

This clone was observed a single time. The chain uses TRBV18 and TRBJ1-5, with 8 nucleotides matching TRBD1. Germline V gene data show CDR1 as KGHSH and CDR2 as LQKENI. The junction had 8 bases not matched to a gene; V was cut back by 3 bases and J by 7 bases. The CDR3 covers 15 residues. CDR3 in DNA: TGTGCCAGCTCACCTGGTGCAGGGGGCATCCAGCCCCAGCATTTT. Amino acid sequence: CASSPGAGGIQPQHF.

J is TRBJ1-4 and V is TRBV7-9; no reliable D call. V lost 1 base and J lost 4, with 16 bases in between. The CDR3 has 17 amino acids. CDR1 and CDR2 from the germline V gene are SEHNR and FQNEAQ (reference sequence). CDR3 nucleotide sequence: TGTGCCAGCAGCTTAGTGCGGAATTTGGACCTTAATGAAAAACTGTTTTTT. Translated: CASSLVRNLDLNEKLFF.

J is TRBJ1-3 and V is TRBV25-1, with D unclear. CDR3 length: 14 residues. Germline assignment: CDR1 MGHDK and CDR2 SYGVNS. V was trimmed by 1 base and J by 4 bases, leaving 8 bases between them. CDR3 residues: CASSESRQGNTIYF. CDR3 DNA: TGTGCCAGCAGTGAATCTCGTCAGGGAAACACCATATATTTT. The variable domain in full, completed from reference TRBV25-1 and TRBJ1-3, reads EADIYQTPRYLVIGTGKKITLECSQTMGHDKMYWYQQDPGMELHLIHYSYGVNSTEKGDLSSESTVSRIRTEHFPLTLESARPSHTSQYLCASSESRQGNTIYFGEGSWLTVV.

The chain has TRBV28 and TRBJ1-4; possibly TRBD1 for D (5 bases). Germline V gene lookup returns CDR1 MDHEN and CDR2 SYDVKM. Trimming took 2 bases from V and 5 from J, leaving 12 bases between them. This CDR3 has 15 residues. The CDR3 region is CASSLGGAQNEKLFF. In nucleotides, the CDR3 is TGTGCCAGCAGTTTAGGTGGGGCTCAGAATGAAAAACTGTTTTTT.

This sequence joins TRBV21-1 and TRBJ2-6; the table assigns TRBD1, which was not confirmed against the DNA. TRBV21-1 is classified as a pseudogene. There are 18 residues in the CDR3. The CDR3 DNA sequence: TGTGCCAGCAGCTTCCCGGGACAGGGATCCTCTGGGGCCAACGTCCTGACTTTC. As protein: CASSFPGQGSSGANVLTF.

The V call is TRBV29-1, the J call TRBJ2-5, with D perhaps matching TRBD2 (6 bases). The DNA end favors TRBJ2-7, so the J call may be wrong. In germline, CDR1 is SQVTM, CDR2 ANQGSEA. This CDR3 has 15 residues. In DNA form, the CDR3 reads TGCAGCATCCGACGGCTGGGAGGCCAATCCTACGAGCAGTACTTC. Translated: CSIRRLGGQSYEQYF.

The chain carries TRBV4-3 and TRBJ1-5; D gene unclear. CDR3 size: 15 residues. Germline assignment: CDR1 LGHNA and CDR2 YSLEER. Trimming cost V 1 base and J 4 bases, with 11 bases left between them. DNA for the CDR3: TGCGCCAGCAGCCAAGTTTACAGTCGTAATCAGCCCCAGCATTTT. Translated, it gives CASSQVYSRNQPQHF.

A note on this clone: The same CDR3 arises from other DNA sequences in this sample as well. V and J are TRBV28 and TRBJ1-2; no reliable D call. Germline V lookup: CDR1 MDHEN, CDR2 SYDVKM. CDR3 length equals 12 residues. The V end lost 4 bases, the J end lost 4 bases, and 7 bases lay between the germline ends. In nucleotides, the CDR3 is TGTGCCAGCAGTTGGGGAGGCTATGGCTACACCTTC. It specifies CASSWGGYGYTF.

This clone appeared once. CDR3 DNA sequence: TGTGCCAGCAGCTTTCCACTAGCGGGAGTCAATGAGCAGTTCTTC. Its protein is CASSFPLAGVNEQFF. The V call is TRBV7-2, the J call TRBJ2-1; 11 positions match TRBD2. This CDR3 is 15 amino acids long. Trimming removed 3 bases from V and 6 bases from J; junction bases left unmatched: 4. Germline V gene data show CDR1 as SGHTA and CDR2 as FQGNSA.